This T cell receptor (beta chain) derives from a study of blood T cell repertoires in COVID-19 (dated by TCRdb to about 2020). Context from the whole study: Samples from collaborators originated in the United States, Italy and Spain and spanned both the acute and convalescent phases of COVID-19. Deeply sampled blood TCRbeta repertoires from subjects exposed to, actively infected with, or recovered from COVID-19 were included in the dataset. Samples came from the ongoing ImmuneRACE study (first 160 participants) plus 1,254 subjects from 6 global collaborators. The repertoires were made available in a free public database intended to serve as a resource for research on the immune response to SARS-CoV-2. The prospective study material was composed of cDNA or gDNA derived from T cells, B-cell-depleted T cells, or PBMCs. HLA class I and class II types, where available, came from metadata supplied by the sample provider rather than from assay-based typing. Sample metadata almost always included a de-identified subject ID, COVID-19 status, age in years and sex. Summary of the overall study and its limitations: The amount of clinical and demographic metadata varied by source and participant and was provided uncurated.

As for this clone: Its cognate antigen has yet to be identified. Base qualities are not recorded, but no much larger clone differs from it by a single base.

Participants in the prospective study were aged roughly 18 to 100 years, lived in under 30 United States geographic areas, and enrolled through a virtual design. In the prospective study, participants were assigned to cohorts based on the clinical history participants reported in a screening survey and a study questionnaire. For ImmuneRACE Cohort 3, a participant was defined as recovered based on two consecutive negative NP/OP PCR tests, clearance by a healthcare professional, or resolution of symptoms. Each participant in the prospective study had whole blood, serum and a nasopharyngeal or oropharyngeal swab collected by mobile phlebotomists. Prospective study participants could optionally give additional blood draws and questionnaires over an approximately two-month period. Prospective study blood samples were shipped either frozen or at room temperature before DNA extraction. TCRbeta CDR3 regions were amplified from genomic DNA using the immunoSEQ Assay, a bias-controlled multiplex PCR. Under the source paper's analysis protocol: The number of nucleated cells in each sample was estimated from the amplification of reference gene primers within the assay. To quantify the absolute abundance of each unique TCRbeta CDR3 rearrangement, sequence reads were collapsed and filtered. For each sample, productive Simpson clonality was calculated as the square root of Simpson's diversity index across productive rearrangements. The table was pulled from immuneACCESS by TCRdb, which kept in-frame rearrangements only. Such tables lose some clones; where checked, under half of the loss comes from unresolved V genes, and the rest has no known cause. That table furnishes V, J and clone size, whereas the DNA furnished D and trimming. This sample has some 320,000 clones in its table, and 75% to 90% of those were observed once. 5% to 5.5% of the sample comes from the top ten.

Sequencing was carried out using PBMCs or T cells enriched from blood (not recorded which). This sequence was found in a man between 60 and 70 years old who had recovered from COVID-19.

The DNA sequence follows: TGTGCCAGCAGCGACACTGAGGGCGGGAATCGCGAGCAGTACTTC. Its coded protein is CASSDTEGGNREQYF. This chain is built from TRBV7-9 and TRBJ2-7; TRBD2 is a weak D gene call, 6 bases matching. V loses 5 bases, J loses 6 bases, and the germline ends lie 20 bases apart. Looking up the germline V gene (reference sequence) yields CDR1 SEHNR and CDR2 FQNEAQ. Its CDR3 holds 15 amino acids, cysteine through phenylalanine. Of the read, only the CDR3 DNA is kept; its 45 bases are in frame from base 1.